This passage covers 10 T cell receptor beta chains from one sample sequenced in a study of T cell repertoires in cytomegalovirus infection. Their antigens remain unidentified. A single record per CDR3 protein comes from TCRdb applying MiXCR to the reads. The sample holds roughly 570,000 distinct CDR3 sequences; 35% to 50% are singletons and the top ten take 48%. Sample: cultured PBMCs, taken from culture after CMV antigen stimulation. The source of these receptors is a human donor in good health (CMV status not recorded). Some clones in this sample may be carry-over from other donors' samples.

This clonotype was picked up a small number of times. The V gene is TRBV27, the J gene TRBJ2-1, with 14 bases identical to TRBD2. V lost 4 bases and J lost 0; bases outside the gene matches: 8. CDR1 is MNHEY, CDR2 SMNVEV, per germline (reference sequence). The CDR3 sequence is 19 residues long. DNA for the CDR3: TGTGCCAGCAGTTCCCCGGGACTAGCGGGGGATAGCTCCTACAATGAGCAGTTCTTC. It yields the protein CASSSPGLAGDSSYNEQFF.

This chain uses TRBV19 with TRBJ1-1, with a weak D call TRBD1 (5 bases). Trimming took off 7 bases at V and 0 bases at J, with 24 bases between the two ends. This CDR3 comprises 18 residues. In germline, CDR1 is LNHDA, CDR2 SQIVND (reference sequence). The CDR3 coding sequence is TGTGCCAGTATAATCGCCGGGAGGCAAAAAGGGGTGAACACTGAAGCTTTCTTT. Encoded protein: CASIIAGRQKGVNTEAFF.

The V gene is TRBV7-2, the J gene TRBJ1-1; D not certain. The CDR3 runs 13 residues. Germline CDR1 is SGHTA and CDR2 is FQGNSA. V lost 2 bases and J 7 bases, leaving 11 bases between the germline ends. CDR3 sequence (DNA): TGTGCCAGCAGCTTATTCAGTATTAATGAAGCTTTCTTT. As protein: CASSLFSINEAFF. The complete variable domain, with remaining parts taken from reference TRBV7-2 and TRBJ1-1, reads GAGVSQSPSNKVTEKGKDVELRCDPISGHTALYWYRQSLGQGLEFLIYFQGNSAPDKSGLPSDRFSAERTGGSVSTLTIQRTQQEDSAVYLCASSLFSINEAFFGQGTRLTVV.

This clonotype was seen more than once but under ten times. This sequence joins TRBV6-5 and TRBJ2-3; perhaps TRBD1 as D (6 bases). V was trimmed by 6 bases and J by 4 bases, leaving 11 bases between them. CDR1 MNHEY and CDR2 SVGAGI come from the germline V gene. The CDR3 loop spans 13 amino acids. DNA for the CDR3: TGTGCCAGCAGGCTAGAGGGGGCAGATACGCAGTATTTT. It codes for CASRLEGADTQYF.

This clonotype turned up a few times. The chain carries TRBV12-3 or TRBV12-4 and TRBJ2-2; TRBD2 is a possible D gene (5 bases). V was clipped by 6 bases and J by 4 bases, with 6 bases between them. CDR3 length equals 12 residues. CDR3 protein: CASRRVTGELFF. Written as DNA, the CDR3 is TGTGCCAGCAGGAGGGTCACCGGGGAGCTGTTTTTT.

This clonotype occurred a few times. The V call is TRBV28, the J call TRBJ2-3; D is ambiguous. CDR3 length: 13 amino acids. V lost 2 bases and J 9 bases, leaving 12 bases between the germline ends. Germline loops: CDR1 MDHEN, CDR2 SYDVKM. The DNA of the CDR3 is TGTGCCAGCAGTTTACCCTCCCTCGAAACGCAGTATTTT. Its protein is CASSLPSLETQYF.

This chain connects TRBV7-6 to TRBJ1-1; unclear D gene. V gave up 3 bases and J gave up 0 bases, with 8 bases separating them. CDR3 length equals 14 residues. From germline, CDR1 is SGHVS and CDR2 FNYEAQ. The CDR3 nucleotides read TGTGCCAGCAGCTTCGGCACCATGAACACTGAAGCTTTCTTT. Translated: CASSFGTMNTEAFF.

This clonotype was recorded many times. This chain uses TRBV7-2 with TRBJ2-5, with 7 bases aligning to TRBD2. From germline, CDR1 is SGHTA and CDR2 FQGNSA. The CDR3 sequence is 18 residues long. Losses at the gene ends were 5 bases for V and 5 bases for J; bases not matched to a gene: 20. CDR3 sequence (DNA): TGTGCCAGCAGCCGGAGGGTGGCGGGGGAAGTTTTGGGGGAGACCCAGTACTTC. It encodes CASSRRVAGEVLGETQYF.

The rearrangement joins TRBV7-1 to TRBJ2-5; D is tentatively TRBD1 or TRBD2 (5 bases each). TRBV7-1 is known as an ORF, though its function is uncertain. With 5 bases removed from V and 4 bases from J, the gap between germline ends came to 11 bases. The CDR3 extends over 13 amino acids. The CDR3 bases are TGTGCCAGCAGCGGGGACGCACGAGAGACCCAGTACTTC. It translates to CASSGDARETQYF.

This clonotype has a handful of counts. V and J are TRBV20-1 and TRBJ2-7, with 12 bases fitting TRBD2. Per germline, CDR1 DFQATT and CDR2 SNEGSKA (reference sequence). J lost 1 base, V lost 3 bases, and 7 bases had no gene match. The CDR3 covers 16 residues. CDR3 in amino acids: CSASASGGAESYEQYF. The CDR3 DNA reads TGCAGTGCTAGTGCTAGCGGGGGGGCTGAGTCCTACGAGCAGTACTTC.